These T cell receptor beta chains were read from a single sample in a study of cytomegalovirus exposure and HLA in healthy donors. Profiling relied on immunoSEQ multiplex PCR, and the TCRdb table lists in-frame clones only, not all of them. The table records 95,000 to 100,000 clones, 65% to 80% of them present only once. Material: PBMCs. These receptor sequences come from a man between 45 and 60 years old in good health and CMV-seronegative. Both conserved end residues are part of each CDR3. A D gene is named only where the DNA matches it firmly. The size field is filled for only some rows; it gives once, few, many or a size class.

CASSSSSTGELFF TGTGCCAGCTCTTCGAGCTCCACCGGGGAGCTGTTTTTT TRBJ2-2 . TRBV18 13 .
CASSPGTGWDNEQFF TGCGCCAGCAGCCCCGGGACAGGGTGGGACAATGAGCAGTTCTTC TRBJ2-1 . TRBV10-1 15 TRBD1
CASRAGGVSNQPQHF TGTGCCAGTAGGGCAGGGGGCGTTAGCAATCAGCCCCAGCATTTT TRBJ1-5 . TRBV19 15 TRBD1
CASSVGLAGLSGWETQYF TGTGCCAGCAGCGTCGGGCTAGCGGGGCTCTCCGGGTGGGAGACCCAGTACTTC TRBJ2-5 . TRBV9 18 TRBD2
CASRRQGLNQPQHF TGTGCCAGCAGAAGACAGGGCCTCAATCAGCCCCAGCATTTT TRBJ1-5 . TRBV2 14 TRBD1
CATSRDLGGLHGYTF TGTGCCACCAGCAGAGATCTAGGAGGGCTGCACGGCTACACCTTC TRBJ1-2 . TRBV15 15 .
CASSSRPYSGISGDTQYF TGCGCCAGCAGCTCGAGACCTTATAGCGGGATCTCTGGAGATACGCAGTATTTT TRBJ2-3 . TRBV5-1 18 TRBD2
CASSQDDRSYEQYF TGCGCCAGCAGCCAAGATGATCGGAGCTACGAGCAGTACTTC TRBJ2-7 . TRBV4-3 14 .
CASSQTPKQGQGKHEQYF TGTGCCAGCAGCCAAACACCCAAGCAGGGACAGGGTAAACACGAGCAGTACTTC TRBJ2-7 . TRBV7-9 18 TRBD1
CASSPKWDRGRLAKNIQYF TGTGCCAGCAGCCCTAAATGGGACAGGGGACGGCTCGCCAAAAACATTCAGTACTTC TRBJ2-4 . TRBV7-2 19 TRBD1
CASSLNGAGGKETQYF TGCGCCAGCAGCCTCAATGGGGCGGGGGGGAAAGAGACCCAGTACTTC TRBJ2-5 . TRBV4-1 16 TRBD2
CSVRQGISGYGYTF TGTTCGGTGAGACAGGGGATATCGGGCTATGGCTACACCTTC TRBJ1-2 . TRBV7-9 14 TRBD1
CASSVSVRGVPQHF TGTGCCAGCAGTGTATCGGTTCGGGGAGTACCCCAGCATTTT TRBJ1-5 once TRBV6-1 14 .
CASRVTSGGASGQFF TGTGCCAGCAGAGTTACTAGCGGGGGGGCCTCTGGGCAGTTCTTC TRBJ2-1 . TRBV2 15 TRBD2
CASSDSGGANEQFF TGTGCCAGCAGTGACTCCGGGGGGGCCAATGAGCAGTTCTTC TRBJ2-1 few TRBV6-4 14 TRBD2
CASRQGSSYEQYF TGTGCCAGCAGACAGGGTAGCTCCTACGAGCAGTACTTC TRBJ2-7 . TRBV6-6 13 .